This TCR beta chain was observed in a study of graft-versus-host responses after intestinal transplantation. Worth noting for this clone: Its antigen is as yet unknown.

Profiling relied on immunoSEQ multiplex PCR, and the TCRdb table lists in-frame clones only, not all of them. The data contain over 80,000 clones, 90% to 95% of them seen just once; the ten biggest clones take up over 0.15%. The V gene lost 2 bases and the J gene lost 4 bases, with 8 bases spanning the gap. The CDR3 sequence is 13 residues long. CDR1 is SGHTA, CDR2 FQGTGA, per germline. Sequenced here: unstimulated CD4+ T cells sorted from spleen or lymph node cells, sampled before transplant. The chain has TRBV7-3 and TRBJ1-2; possibly TRBD1 for D (5 bases). This TCR derives from a human donor who was the organ donor for an intestinal transplant. This chain's CDR3 is CASSLFQGYGYTF. The CDR3 DNA reads TGTGCCAGCAGCTTATTTCAGGGCTATGGCTACACCTTC.